The 30 T cell receptor beta chains below come from one sample, sequenced in a study of blood T cell repertoires in COVID-19. Sequencing was performed with immunoSEQ multiplex PCR; in TCRdb, only in-frame clones are kept and a portion is missing. The table records about 230,000 clones, about nine tenths of them present only once. Sequencing input: PBMCs or T cells enriched from blood (not recorded which). The receptors were sampled from a woman aged 25 to 45 with acute COVID-19.

The chain recombines TRBV28 with TRBJ1-1, with D possibly TRBD1 on 5 matching bases. CDR1 is MDHEN and CDR2 is SYDVKM in the germline V gene. There are 15 residues in the CDR3. The V and J ends lost 2 bases and 3 bases respectively, with 13 bases between them. In DNA form, the CDR3 reads TGTGCCAGCAGTTTAATGGCGGGGCGGGACACTGAAGCTTTCTTT. Its translation is CASSLMAGRDTEAFF.

The CDR3 DNA is TGTGCCAGCAGCCACTCCGCGGACCAAGGGGGTCAGCCCCAGCATTTT. Translated, it gives CASSHSADQGGQPQHF. The V call is TRBV5-4, the J call TRBJ1-5, with D perhaps matching TRBD1 (6 bases). Looked up from germline, CDR1 is SGHNT and CDR2 is YYREEE (reference sequence). The V end was cut by 4 bases, the J end by 6 bases, with 20 bases between. This CDR3 contains 16 residues.

This sequence joins TRBV7-6 and TRBJ2-3, with D maybe TRBD2 (7 bases). This CDR3 region has 17 residues. Germline V gene lookup returns CDR1 SGHVS and CDR2 FNYEAQ. V dropped 5 bases and J dropped 3 bases, with 21 bases sitting between them. CDR3: CASSPWAGASVTDTQYF. The DNA for the CDR3 is TGTGCCAGCAGCCCGTGGGCGGGGGCGAGCGTAACAGATACGCAGTATTTT.

The table lists this clone with many counts. J is TRBJ1-5 and V is TRBV2; D is unresolved. Trimming took 3 bases from V and 5 from J, leaving 8 bases between them. The CDR3 is 13 amino acids. CDR1 SNHLY and CDR2 FYNNEI come from the germline V gene. The CDR3 loop reads CASSDTVYQPQHF. CDR3 bases: TGTGCCAGCAGTGACACGGTCTATCAGCCCCAGCATTTT.

This clone was found a few times. The chain is built from TRBV3-1 (or the pseudogene TRBV3-2) and TRBJ2-7, with 7 bases fitting TRBD2. Germline CDR1 LGHDT, CDR2 YNNKEL (reference sequence). The ends lost 10 bases at V and 7 bases at J; junction bases unmatched: 13. CDR3 length: 13 residues. CDR3 DNA sequence: TGTGCCACCGGCCCCAGCGGGGCAACAGAGCAGTACTTC. This sequence encodes CATGPSGATEQYF.

J is TRBJ2-5 and V is TRBV19; no definite D call. Germline V gene sequence: CDR1 LNHDA, CDR2 SQIVND (reference sequence). The CDR3 runs 13 residues. V was cut by 6 bases and J by 0 bases, with 8 bases left in between. The CDR3 coding sequence is TGTGCCAGTAGGGAGTGGGACCAAGAGACCCAGTACTTC. As protein: CASREWDQETQYF.

This chain links TRBV6-5 with TRBJ1-2; 10 nucleotides align to TRBD1. Looked up from germline, CDR1 is MNHEY and CDR2 is SVGAGI. The CDR3 is 14 amino acids. The V gene end was trimmed by 6 bases and the J gene end by 7 bases; junction bases not matched to a gene: 8. CDR3 nucleotides: TGTGCCAGCAGGGAGACAGGGGGCATATTTGGCTACACCTTC. This sequence encodes CASRETGGIFGYTF.

The V and J genes are TRBV2 and TRBJ1-2, with TRBD1 matching 8 bases. V trimming: 6 bases; J trimming: 6 bases; junction bases outside the gene matches: 9. The germline CDR1 and CDR2 sequences are SNHLY and FYNNEI. The CDR3 is made up of 14 amino acids. The CDR3 nucleotides read TGTGCCAGCAGGTTGCAGGGGGCTGTAGATGGCTACACCTTC. This translates into CASRLQGAVDGYTF.

The chain recombines TRBV28 with TRBJ1-3, with 9 bases identical to TRBD1. The CDR3 sequence is 13 residues long. Germline CDR1 reads MDHEN; CDR2 reads SYDVKM. V shed 11 bases, J shed 4 bases, and the junction held 6 bases outside the gene matches. CDR3 DNA sequence: TGTGCCGCGGGGACAGGGCTCGGAAACACCATATATTTT. Translation gives CAAGTGLGNTIYF.

The DNA for the CDR3 is TGTGCCAGCAGCTTAGGGCTAGCGGGGGGGGCTGAGCAGTTCTTC. Residues: CASSLGLAGGAEQFF. The rearrangement uses TRBV7-2 and TRBJ2-1; the match to TRBD2 covers 12 bases. The CDR3 runs 15 residues. With 1 base clipped from V and 9 bases from J, the junction kept 4 bases outside the gene matches. Per germline, CDR1 SGHTA and CDR2 FQGNSA. Variable domain in full (rest from reference TRBV7-2 and TRBJ2-1): GAGVSQSPSNKVTEKGKDVELRCDPISGHTALYWYRQSLGQGLEFLIYFQGNSAPDKSGLPSDRFSAERTGGSVSTLTIQRTQQEDSAVYLCASSLGLAGGAEQFFGPGTRLTVL.

CDR3 nucleotides: TGTGCCAGCAGCTTAGACAGTGACTCTGGGGCCAACGTCCTGACTTTC. Translation: CASSLDSDSGANVLTF. The chain recombines TRBV7-8 with TRBJ2-6; D remains ambiguous. Germline CDR1 and CDR2: SGHVS and FQNEAQ. V was shortened by 1 base and J by 0 bases, with 7 bases between the two germline ends. The CDR3 runs 16 residues.

J is TRBJ2-3 and V is TRBV3-1 (or the pseudogene TRBV3-2); 9 bases align to TRBD2. CDR3 length: 11 residues. The ends lost 6 bases at V and 8 bases at J; junction bases unmatched: 0. Germline CDR1 is LGHDT and CDR2 is YNNKEL (reference sequence). The CDR3 loop reads CASRREGTQYF. DNA of the CDR3: TGTGCCAGCAGGCGGGAGGGTACGCAGTATTTT.

The CDR3 DNA reads as TGTGCCAGCAGTTTAACAGGGCCTGATGGCTACACCTTC. This encodes CASSLTGPDGYTF. The chain links TRBV27 to TRBJ1-2; TRBD1 is a possible D gene (6 bases). Trimming removed 2 bases at V and 6 bases at J, with 10 bases between. The CDR3 consists of 13 residues. Germline CDR1 is MNHEY and CDR2 is SMNVEV (reference sequence).

The chain recombines TRBV3-1 (or the pseudogene TRBV3-2) with TRBJ1-1, with D tentatively TRBD1 (5 bases). Germline CDR1 and CDR2: LGHDT and YNNKEL (reference sequence). Trimming removed 1 base at V and 4 bases at J, with 13 bases between. CDR3 length equals 15 residues. This chain's CDR3 is CASSQVGGVGTEAFF. The CDR3 DNA reads TGTGCCAGCAGCCAAGTCGGGGGAGTGGGCACTGAAGCTTTCTTT.

Details on this clone: Other DNA sequences in the same sample also yield this CDR3. The rearrangement joins TRBV5-1 to TRBJ2-3, with 8 bases matching TRBD1. J gave up 3 bases and V 1 base, and 4 bases lay outside the gene matches. There are 15 residues in the CDR3. Germline assignment: CDR1 SGHRS and CDR2 YFSETQ. CDR3 amino acids: CASSLQGARTDTQYF. CDR3 nucleotide sequence: TGCGCCAGCAGCTTGCAGGGGGCCAGGACAGATACGCAGTATTTT.

The chain couples TRBV10-3 to TRBJ1-2; 10 bases are a match to TRBD1. CDR1 is ENHRY and CDR2 is SYGVKD in the germline V gene. After removal of 5 bases from V and 2 bases from J, the junction contained 8 bases not matched to a gene. The CDR3 loop spans 16 amino acids. The DNA of the CDR3 is TGTGCCATCAGTAGAGAACCGGGACAGGGGAACTATGGCTACACCTTC. It yields the protein CAISREPGQGNYGYTF.

The rearrangement uses TRBV7-2 and TRBJ1-1; 11 nucleotides match TRBD1. The CDR3 extends over 16 amino acids. The germline CDR1 and CDR2 sequences are SGHTA and FQGNSA. V trimming: 6 bases; J trimming: 5 bases; junction bases outside the gene matches: 11. CDR3 region: CASSQRTGGLGTEAFF. CDR3 coding DNA: TGTGCCAGCAGTCAGCGGACAGGGGGCTTGGGGACTGAAGCTTTCTTT.

The chain employs TRBV28 and TRBJ2-3; 12 positions match TRBD2. This CDR3 region has 15 residues. V was clipped by 2 bases and J by 3 bases; unmatched bases: 0. CDR1 MDHEN and CDR2 SYDVKM come from the germline V gene. The CDR3 protein is CASSLGLAGTDTQYF. The CDR3 DNA reads as TGTGCCAGCAGTTTAGGACTAGCGGGAACAGATACGCAGTATTTT.

The chain couples TRBV29-1 to TRBJ2-1; tentative D call: TRBD1 (5 bases). The CDR3 has 13 residues. Germline loops: CDR1 SQVTM, CDR2 ANQGSEA. Between the trimmed V and J ends, which lost 2 bases and 4 bases, there was a span of 9 bases. The CDR3 spells CSVEPQGYNEQFF. CDR3 nucleotides: TGCAGCGTTGAACCCCAGGGTTACAATGAGCAGTTCTTC.

The chain uses TRBV3-1 (or the pseudogene TRBV3-2) and TRBJ1-2; unclear D gene. Germline CDR1 LGHDT, CDR2 YNNKEL (reference sequence). This CDR3 spans 13 amino acids. Trimming cost V 0 bases and J 11 bases, with 13 bases left between them. The CDR3 here is CASSQDQRGLYTF. The CDR3 region has the DNA TGTGCCAGCAGCCAAGATCAGAGAGGGTTGTACACCTTC.

CDR3 sequence reads: CASSLGQGARYTEAFF. For the CDR3, the DNA is TGTGCCAGCAGCCTGGGACAGGGGGCCCGATATACTGAAGCTTTCTTT. This chain connects TRBV5-6 to TRBJ1-1, with 12 bases that match TRBD1. Germline V gene sequence: CDR1 SGHDT, CDR2 YYEEEE. Losses at the gene ends were 4 bases for V and 5 bases for J; bases not matched to a gene: 9. The CDR3 contains 16 residues.

This clone has more than one count but fewer than ten. The chain joins TRBV7-8 to TRBJ2-7; D is perhaps TRBD1 (6 bases). The germline gives CDR1 SGHVS, CDR2 FQNEAQ. The CDR3 has 15 amino acids. V lost 2 bases and J 6 bases, leaving 17 bases between the germline ends. The CDR3 loop reads CASSLFTGTPGEQYF. Here the CDR3 DNA reads TGTGCCAGCAGCTTATTCACCGGGACACCCGGCGAGCAGTACTTC.

The rearrangement uses TRBV6-1 and TRBJ1-5, with D perhaps matching TRBD1 (6 bases). Trimming took off 1 base at V and 7 bases at J, with 14 bases between the two ends. CDR1 is MNHNS and CDR2 is SASEGT in the germline V gene. The CDR3 is 15 amino acids. CDR3 region: CASSEVRGEVQPQHF. The DNA of the CDR3 is TGTGCCAGCAGTGAAGTCAGGGGCGAAGTCCAGCCCCAGCATTTT.

The chain has TRBV10-3 and TRBJ2-5; no clear D. Germline CDR1 and CDR2: ENHRY and SYGVKD. Trimming pared 2 bases from V and 3 bases from J, leaving 10 bases between. This CDR3 spans 14 amino acids. This chain's CDR3 is CAISEAEAEETQYF. CDR3 nucleotide sequence: TGTGCCATCAGTGAGGCCGAGGCGGAAGAGACCCAGTACTTC.

The J gene is TRBJ1-1, the V gene TRBV2; possible D gene TRBD1, 5 bases. V lost 8 bases and J lost 0, with 13 bases in between. Germline assignment: CDR1 SNHLY and CDR2 FYNNEI. CDR3 length: 14 residues. Here the CDR3 reads CASRRQNMNTEAFF. The CDR3 bases are TGTGCCAGCCGTAGACAGAACATGAACACTGAAGCTTTCTTT.

The chain recombines TRBV7-9 with TRBJ1-2; perhaps TRBD1 as D (6 bases). The ends were cut back, 3 bases at V and 0 bases at J, with 11 bases in the middle. The CDR3 runs 15 residues. The germline V gene has CDR1 SEHNR and CDR2 FQNEAQ (reference sequence). CDR3: CASSFGTLANYGYTF. CDR3 in DNA: TGTGCCAGCAGCTTCGGGACATTAGCTAACTATGGCTACACCTTC.

V usage is TRBV27 and J usage is TRBJ1-2; TRBD1 might be the D (5 bases). Trimming removed 8 bases from V and 6 bases from J, with 16 bases in between. In germline, CDR1 is MNHEY, CDR2 SMNVEV (reference sequence). The CDR3 length is 13 residues. In DNA, the CDR3 is TGTGCCAGCGTGTCACGACCGGGGGATGGCTACACCTTC. It yields the protein CASVSRPGDGYTF.

The gene calls are TRBV30 and TRBJ2-3; D perhaps matches TRBD2 (6 bases). V was shortened by 3 bases and J by 0 bases, with 16 bases between the two germline ends. CDR3 length: 16 residues. Germline V CDR1 and CDR2: GTSNPN, SVGIG (reference sequence). The DNA for the CDR3 is TGTGCCTGGAGGGGCGGGGCGGGGATTAGCACAGATACGCAGTATTTT. Amino acid sequence: CAWRGGAGISTDTQYF. The variable domain in full, with the rest retrieved from reference TRBV30 and TRBJ2-3, is SQTIHQWPATLVQPVGSPLSLECTVEGTSNPNLYWYRQAAGRGLQLLFYSVGIGQISSEVPQNLSASRPQDRQFILSSKKLLLSDSGFYLCAWRGGAGISTDTQYFGPGTRLTVL.

The chain employs TRBV18 and TRBJ1-1; D may be TRBD1 (5 bases). Germline CDR1 and CDR2: KGHSH and LQKENI. The V gene lost 2 bases and the J gene lost 7 bases, with 11 bases spanning the gap. The CDR3 is 13 amino acids. The CDR3 region has the DNA TGTGCCAGCTCACCAAGACTAGGGGTTGAAGCTTTCTTT. This codes for CASSPRLGVEAFF.

The V call is TRBV5-1, the J call TRBJ2-1, with 12 bases matching TRBD2. Germline assignment: CDR1 SGHRS and CDR2 YFSETQ. The length of the CDR3 is 19 residues. V shed 0 bases and J 6 bases; nucleotides not matched to a gene: 13. This CDR3 reads CASSLERTSGTRGFNEQFF. Here the CDR3 DNA reads TGCGCCAGCAGCTTGGAGAGGACTAGCGGGACTAGGGGCTTCAATGAGCAGTTCTTC.